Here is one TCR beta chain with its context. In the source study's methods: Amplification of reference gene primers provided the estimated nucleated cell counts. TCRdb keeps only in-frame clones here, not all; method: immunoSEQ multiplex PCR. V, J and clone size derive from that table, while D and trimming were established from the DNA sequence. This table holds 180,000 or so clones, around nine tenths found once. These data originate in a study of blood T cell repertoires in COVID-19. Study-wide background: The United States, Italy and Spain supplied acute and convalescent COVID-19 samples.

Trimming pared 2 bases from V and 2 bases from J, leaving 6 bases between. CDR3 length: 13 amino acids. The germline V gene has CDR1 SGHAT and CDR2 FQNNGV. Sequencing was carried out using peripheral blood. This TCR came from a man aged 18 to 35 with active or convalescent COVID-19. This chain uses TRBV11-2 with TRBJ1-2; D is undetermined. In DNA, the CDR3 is TGTGCCAGCAGCTTAAGCGACAACTATGGCTACACCTTC. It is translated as CASSLSDNYGYTF.